A single sample gave rise to the 24 T cell receptor beta chains below, sequenced in a study of cytomegalovirus exposure and HLA in healthy donors. Method: immunoSEQ multiplex PCR; TCRdb's copy keeps in-frame clones and lacks some. Of 180,000 or so clones listed, more than 75% are singletons. Material for sequencing was PBMCs. The receptors derive from a woman in her twenties or thirties in good health and CMV-seronegative.

This sequence joins TRBV6-1 and TRBJ1-1; D gene unclear. CDR1 is MNHNS and CDR2 is SASEGT in the germline V gene. The CDR3 totals 15 residues. Trimming cost V 1 base and J 0 bases, with 9 bases left between them. CDR3 in DNA: TGTGCCAGCAGTGAAGAGTACAGATTGAACACTGAAGCTTTCTTT. Its protein is CASSEEYRLNTEAFF.

The chain joins TRBV9 to TRBJ1-1; D may be TRBD1 (5 bases). The CDR3 covers 15 residues. V was pared by 0 bases and J by 0 bases, with 9 bases between. The V gene's germline CDR1 is SGDLS and CDR2 YYNGEE. The DNA for the CDR3 is TGTGCCAGCAGCGTAGGTCCAGGGATGAACACTGAAGCTTTCTTT. Protein product: CASSVGPGMNTEAFF.

The J gene is TRBJ2-1, the V gene TRBV5-5; D is uncertain. Germline loops: CDR1 SGHKS, CDR2 YYEKEE (reference sequence). This CDR3 is built from 14 residues. Between the trimmed V and J ends, which lost 0 bases and 6 bases, there was a span of 10 bases. The CDR3 region is CASSLGSSGNEQFF. The CDR3 DNA follows: TGTGCCAGCAGCTTGGGGAGTAGTGGCAATGAGCAGTTCTTC.

This rearrangement joins TRBV7-6 to TRBJ2-7, with TRBD1 as a possible D gene (5 bases). Trimming took off 1 base at V and 7 bases at J, with 14 bases between the two ends. CDR1 is SGHVS and CDR2 is FNYEAQ in the germline V gene. There are 14 residues in the CDR3. The CDR3 DNA reads TGTGCCAGCAGCTTAGAAACCTGGGGCCCGGAGCAGTACTTC. This sequence encodes CASSLETWGPEQYF.

The V gene is TRBV4-1, the J gene TRBJ2-5; 7 nucleotides align to TRBD2. V gave up 0 bases and J gave up 0 bases; unmatched junction bases: 7. CDR3 length: 17 amino acids. Per germline, CDR1 MGHRA and CDR2 YSYEKL. CDR3 in amino acids: CASSQDVGSGYQETQYF. The CDR3 coding sequence is TGCGCCAGCAGCCAAGATGTCGGTAGCGGGTACCAAGAGACCCAGTACTTC.

This clone turned up a few times. The V and J genes are TRBV19 and TRBJ1-6; D gene ambiguous. V dropped 3 bases and J dropped 7 bases, with 10 bases sitting between them. CDR3 length equals 14 residues. Germline lookup yields CDR1 LNHDA and CDR2 SQIVND (reference sequence). The DNA of the CDR3 is TGTGCCAGTAGTATGGGGAGCCCCAATTCACCCCTCCACTTT. It is translated as CASSMGSPNSPLHF.

V is TRBV11-2 and J is TRBJ2-5; 13 bases fit TRBD2. Per the germline V gene, CDR1 is SGHAT and CDR2 is FQNNGV. The ends lost 5 bases at V and 4 bases at J; junction bases unmatched: 13. The CDR3 totals 18 residues. The CDR3 coding sequence is TGTGCCAGCAGCAACGGACTAGCGGGGGTGCCTCTTATAGAGACCCAGTACTTC. This encodes CASSNGLAGVPLIETQYF.

This rearrangement joins TRBV7-6 to TRBJ1-4; D may be TRBD1 (5 bases). Trimming took 8 bases from V and 3 from J, leaving 13 bases between them. The germline gives CDR1 SGHVS, CDR2 FNYEAQ. This CDR3 spans 14 amino acids. CDR3 in amino acids: CASGAGVANEKLFF. In DNA, the CDR3 is TGTGCCAGCGGGGCGGGGGTAGCTAATGAAAAACTGTTTTTT.

The rearrangement uses TRBV30 and TRBJ1-2; the D gene is possibly TRBD1 (5 bases). Trimming pared 3 bases from V and 4 bases from J, leaving 12 bases between. Looked up from germline, CDR1 is GTSNPN and CDR2 is SVGIG (reference sequence). The CDR3 has 13 amino acids. The CDR3 nucleotides are TGTGCCTGGAGCCCTCAGGGCGCCTATGGCTACACCTTC. Encoded protein: CAWSPQGAYGYTF.

This sequence joins TRBV5-1 and TRBJ2-2, with a weak D call TRBD1 (7 bases). The V gene lost 7 bases and the J gene lost 7 bases, with 17 bases spanning the gap. The V gene's germline CDR1 is SGHRS and CDR2 YFSETQ. The CDR3 loop spans 14 amino acids. Written as DNA, the CDR3 is TGCGCCAGCCGGGAGACAGGGTTCAACGGGGAGCTGTTTTTT. Its protein is CASRETGFNGELFF.

For the CDR3, the DNA is TGTGCCAGCAGCCGGGGTACCAACACCGGGGAGCTGTTTTTT. Translated: CASSRGTNTGELFF. The V call is TRBV9, the J call TRBJ2-2; weak D call: TRBD2 (5 bases). Germline CDR1 and CDR2: SGDLS and YYNGEE. This CDR3 region has 14 residues. V lost 4 bases, J lost 2 bases, and 9 bases lay in between.

This clone showed up just a few times. The chain joins TRBV19 to TRBJ1-1; D gene uncertain. Trimming took off 11 bases at V and 4 bases at J, with 8 bases between the two ends. This CDR3 contains 10 residues. CDR1 and CDR2 (germline): LNHDA, SQIVND (reference sequence). CDR3 protein: CASAGTEAFF. For the CDR3, the DNA is TGTGCCTCCGCCGGCACTGAAGCTTTCTTT.

The genes are TRBV10-1 and TRBJ2-1; 10 nucleotides align to TRBD2. With V trimmed by 6 bases and J by 5 bases, 7 bases remained unmatched. The CDR3 loop spans 15 amino acids. Per germline, CDR1 WNHNN and CDR2 SYGVQD (reference sequence). CDR3 nucleotides: TGCGCCAGCAGCCATAGCGGGGGGCCAAACAATGAGCAGTTCTTC. It yields the protein CASSHSGGPNNEQFF.

The table lists this clone with a few counts. The chain joins TRBV19 to TRBJ1-3; D remains ambiguous. The CDR3 contains 13 residues. CDR1 and CDR2 (germline): LNHDA, SQIVND (reference sequence). With 7 bases removed from V and 0 bases from J, the gap between germline ends came to 7 bases. The CDR3 spells CASTLGSGNTIYF. The CDR3 nucleotides are TGTGCCAGTACACTCGGCTCTGGAAACACCATATATTTT.

The chain couples TRBV5-6 to TRBJ2-7, with D perhaps matching TRBD1 (5 bases). The CDR3 has 14 residues. The germline gives CDR1 SGHDT, CDR2 YYEEEE. Deletions cut 3 bases from V and 3 bases from J, with 13 bases between. The CDR3 DNA reads TGTGCCAGCAGCTCGATCCTCAGGGTCTACGAGCAGTACTTC. This encodes CASSSILRVYEQYF.

The rearrangement joins TRBV5-1 to TRBJ1-4; D gene uncertain. The germline V gene has CDR1 SGHRS and CDR2 YFSETQ. Trimming stripped 1 base from V and 4 bases from J, with 5 bases between. The CDR3 length is 13 residues. CDR3 DNA: TGCGCCAGCAGCTTGTACGGTAATGAAAAACTGTTTTTT. Translating gives CASSLYGNEKLFF.

The genes are TRBV7-6 and TRBJ2-1, with D hard to call. In germline, CDR1 is SGHVS, CDR2 FNYEAQ. Trimming removed 3 bases at V and 5 bases at J, with 8 bases between. The CDR3 has 13 amino acids. CDR3 sequence reads: CASSFEENNEQFF. CDR3 in DNA: TGTGCCAGCAGCTTTGAGGAAAACAATGAGCAGTTCTTC. The whole variable domain, filled in from reference TRBV7-6 and TRBJ2-1, reads GAGVSQSPRYKVTKRGQDVALRCDPISGHVSLYWYRQALGQGPEFLTYFNYEAQQDKSGLPNDRFSAERPEGSISTLTIQRTEQRDSAMYRCASSFEENNEQFFGPGTRLTVL.

The chain employs TRBV5-4 and TRBJ2-7, with D hard to call. The CDR3 runs 15 residues. Trimming removed 4 bases from V and 0 bases from J, with 14 bases in between. Germline assignment: CDR1 SGHNT and CDR2 YYREEE (reference sequence). The CDR3 bases are TGTGCCAGCAGCCCGGCCCAGGATGGCTCCTACGAGCAGTACTTC. Translated: CASSPAQDGSYEQYF.

The J gene is TRBJ2-7, the V gene TRBV4-1; the D gene is possibly TRBD1 (5 bases). The CDR3 spans 15 residues. Germline CDR1 MGHRA, CDR2 YSYEKL. Trimming left V 0 bases short and J 4 bases short, with 13 bases between. The CDR3 is CASSQDFVGQYEQYF. The CDR3 bases are TGCGCCAGCAGCCAAGATTTCGTCGGACAATACGAGCAGTACTTC.

The chain uses TRBV6-6 and TRBJ2-1; 9 nucleotides agree with TRBD2. This CDR3 is 14 amino acids long. J lost 8 bases, V lost 10 bases, and 12 bases had no gene match. Per the germline V gene, CDR1 is MNHNY and CDR2 is SVGAGI (reference sequence). The CDR3 loop reads CATRDRGGAHEQFF. The CDR3 nucleotides are TGTGCCACCAGAGATCGCGGGGGGGCGCATGAGCAGTTCTTC.

This rearrangement joins TRBV29-1 to TRBJ2-3, with TRBD1 matching over 8 bases. CDR1 and CDR2 (germline): SQVTM, ANQGSEA. With 7 bases clipped from V and 9 bases from J, the junction kept 9 bases outside the gene matches. This CDR3 has 12 amino acids. The CDR3 spells CSASQDRDTQYF. The CDR3 DNA reads TGCAGCGCCTCGCAGGACAGGGACACGCAGTATTTT.

The chain combines TRBV4-1 with TRBJ2-1, with 13 nucleotides matching TRBD2. Losses at the gene ends were 4 bases for V and 0 bases for J; bases not matched to a gene: 9. The CDR3 sequence is 19 residues long. CDR1 is MGHRA, CDR2 YSYEKL, per germline. Written as DNA, the CDR3 is TGCGCCAGCAGCCGCCCTACTAGCGGGGGGGTACCCTCCTACAATGAGCAGTTCTTC. Amino acid sequence: CASSRPTSGGVPSYNEQFF.

The chain joins TRBV21-1 to TRBJ1-2. TRBV21-1 is listed as a pseudogene. This CDR3 has 15 amino acids. CDR3 in DNA: TGTGCCAGCAGCAAACCCCCGGGACTCGGGTATGGCTACACCTTC. It specifies CASSKPPGLGYGYTF.

The rearrangement joins TRBV18 to TRBJ1-1; 9 bases fit TRBD1. The CDR3 is 16 residues long. The V and J ends lost 3 bases and 5 bases, in that order; junction bases with no gene match: 10. Germline V gene sequence: CDR1 KGHSH, CDR2 LQKENI. In DNA form, the CDR3 reads TGTGCCAGCTCACCGAAACGGGACAGGGCGTTTACTGAAGCTTTCTTT. Residues: CASSPKRDRAFTEAFF.